A single T cell receptor beta chain is shown here with its context. Sequencing was performed with immunoSEQ multiplex PCR; in TCRdb, only in-frame clones are kept and a portion is missing. The top ten hold 2.5% to 3.5% of the sample, which has 75,000 to 85,000 clones, over 80% seen once. This sample is drawn from a study of T cell clones after liver transplantation. This clonotype was sampled from a human patient who received a liver transplant. Part of the T cell pool may stem from the graft donor. Source: CD4+ T cells from blood, taken at the 22-month timepoint.

The CDR3 coding sequence is TGTGCCAGCAGCGGCTCTCGTGGTACGGAGACCCAGTACTTC. This codes for CASSGSRGTETQYF. The gene calls are TRBV11-2 and TRBJ2-5; D uncertain. V was shortened by 5 bases and J by 5 bases, with 15 bases between the two germline ends. The CDR3 covers 14 residues. Germline V CDR1 and CDR2: SGHAT, FQNNGV.